A single sample gave rise to the 8 T cell receptor beta chains below, sequenced in a study of low-dose radiotherapy and immunotherapy resistance in tumors. Alpha and beta chains were covered, as first-strand cDNA relied on TRAV- and TRBV-specific primers. TCR amplification used roughly 20 PCR cycles, a constant-region primer and a V-primer adapter. TCRdb reprocessed the reads with MiXCR, giving one entry per CDR3 protein. This sample has approximately 80,000 distinct CDR3 sequences, with 15% to 20% found just once. The time point was: after trial treatment. Specified treatment: LDRT plus nivolumab, ipilimumab, low-dose cyclophosphamide and aspirin (RACIN trial). The source material was PBMCs, sampled after low-dose radiotherapy plus immunotherapy. Every receptor here comes from a male donor with prostate cancer.

This clonotype was counted ten times or more. The V gene is TRBV10-3, the J gene TRBJ2-2; D gene uncertain. With 0 bases removed from V and 7 bases from J, the gap between germline ends came to 12 bases. This CDR3 contains 15 residues. Germline CDR1 and CDR2: ENHRY and SYGVKD. The CDR3 protein is CAISESKQLGGELFF. As DNA, the CDR3 is TGTGCCATCAGTGAGTCGAAGCAGCTAGGCGGGGAGCTGTTTTTT.

This clonotype was seen at least ten times. J is TRBJ2-1 and V is TRBV19; TRBD2 agrees at 9 bases. From germline, CDR1 is LNHDA and CDR2 SQIVND (reference sequence). With 3 bases clipped from V and 12 bases from J, the junction kept 6 bases outside the gene matches. CDR3 length equals 13 residues. CDR3 in amino acids: CASSMDGREGQFF. CDR3 DNA sequence: TGTGCCAGTAGTATGGACGGGCGGGAGGGGCAGTTCTTC.

Regarding this clonotype: One base separates it from a far larger clone, so it is likely a read error. The J gene is TRBJ2-7, the V gene TRBV7-2; 10 nucleotides align to TRBD2. Per germline, CDR1 SGHTA and CDR2 FQGNSA. The CDR3 extends over 14 amino acids. Losses at the gene ends were 5 bases for V and 7 bases for J; bases not matched to a gene: 8. DNA for the CDR3: TGTGCCAGCAGCCTGGGACTAGCGAGGTATGAGCAGTACTTC. Its translation is CASSLGLARYEQYF.

This clonotype was picked up many times. The gene calls are TRBV28 and TRBJ1-1, with D hard to call. In germline, CDR1 is MDHEN, CDR2 SYDVKM. V dropped 8 bases and J dropped 7 bases, with 14 bases sitting between them. The CDR3 covers 12 residues. CDR3 DNA sequence: TGTGCCAGCTGTATCAGGCGGTATGAAGCTTTCTTT. It encodes CASCIRRYEAFF. The full variable domain, in which reference TRBV28 and TRBJ1-1 provide the parts outside the CDR3, is DVKVTQSSRYLVKRTGEKVFLECVQDMDHENMFWYRQDPGLGLRLIYFSYDVKMKEKGDIPEGYSVSREKKERFSLILESASTNQTSMYLCASCIRRYEAFFGQGTRLTVV.

Ten or more counts support this clonotype. The chain uses TRBV5-1 and TRBJ1-1, with D tentatively TRBD1 (5 bases). Deletions cut 4 bases from V and 1 base from J, with 11 bases between. Germline V gene lookup returns CDR1 SGHRS and CDR2 YFSETQ. The length of the CDR3 is 14 residues. The DNA of the CDR3 is TGCGCCAGCAGCGAGGTCGACAGGAACACTGAAGCTTTCTTT. Translation gives CASSEVDRNTEAFF.

This clonotype was counted only a few times. The genes are TRBV5-1 and TRBJ2-1, with 8 nucleotides matching TRBD2. The CDR3 has 13 residues. J was trimmed by 9 bases and V by 7 bases; bases with no gene match: 9. Germline CDR1 is SGHRS and CDR2 is YFSETQ. The CDR3 nucleotides are TGCGCCAGCGGGCCCAGCGGGAGCTTTGAGCAGTTCTTC. Protein: CASGPSGSFEQFF.

The sample holds a few counts of this clonotype. V and J are TRBV28 and TRBJ1-1, with 7 bases matching TRBD1. CDR3 length: 14 residues. The germline gives CDR1 MDHEN, CDR2 SYDVKM. J lost 5 bases, V lost 7 bases, and 10 bases had no gene match. For the CDR3, the DNA is TGTGCCAGCATTAATTATAGGGGGCTTACTGAAGCTTTCTTT. Protein sequence: CASINYRGLTEAFF.

Comment on this clonotype: This probably arose from a read error, given a far larger clone one base away. This chain joins TRBV5-5 and TRBJ2-1; possibly TRBD1 for D (6 bases). This CDR3 spans 14 amino acids. In germline, CDR1 is SGHKS, CDR2 YYEKEE (reference sequence). The chain's CDR3 is CASSLVAGVYEQFF. CDR3 bases: TGCGCCAGCAGCTTGGTGGCAGGGGTCTACGAGCAGTTCTTC.